The 2 T cell receptor beta chains in this list originate from one sample, sequenced in a study of blood T cell repertoires in COVID-19. The method was immunoSEQ multiplex PCR; TCRdb's version includes in-frame clones alone and lacks a portion of them. Of approximately 120,000 clones listed, 75% to 85% are singletons. Source material: peripheral blood. The receptors derive from a man between 40 and 49 years old with active or convalescent COVID-19.

With regard to this clone: A read error may account for a junction end that differs from germline. This chain uses TRBV9 with TRBJ2-5, with TRBD1 matching over 9 bases. CDR3 size: 12 residues. Germline CDR1 SGDLS, CDR2 YYNGEE. The CDR3 DNA sequence: TGTGCCAGCAGCGAGGGACAGGGTCGTCTACACTTC. This gives the protein CASSEGQGRLHF. The full variable domain, its missing parts supplied by reference TRBV9 and TRBJ2-5, is DSGVTQTPKHLITATGQRVTLRCSPRSGDLSVYWYQQSLDQGLQFLIQYYNGEERAKGNILERFSAQQFPDLHSELNLSSLELGDSALYFCASSEGQGRLHFGPGTRLLVL.

The chain has TRBV29-1 and TRBJ1-1; 9 bases agree with TRBD1. This CDR3 contains 12 residues. V shed 3 bases, J shed 4 bases, and the junction held 0 bases outside the gene matches. Germline CDR1 SQVTM, CDR2 ANQGSEA. CDR3 DNA sequence: TGCAGCGTTGAGGACAGGGGCACTGAAGCTTTCTTT. It is translated as CSVEDRGTEAFF. Drawing the rest from reference TRBV29-1 and TRBJ1-1, the complete variable domain is SAVISQKPSRDICQRGTSLTIQCQVDSQVTMMFWYRQQPGQSLTLIATANQGSEATYESGFVIDKFPISRPNLTFSTLTVSNMSPEDSSIYLCSVEDRGTEAFFGQGTRLTVV.